Sequencing of this T cell receptor beta chain was carried out in a study of human T cells and chemical hapten exposure. Background on the study: Slight differences in pooled library volume were the main source of varying TCR yields across samples. Whole-study findings and limits: Donors were affected by alopecia, so their immune reaction might vary from that of healthy individuals. The formation of large CDR3 similarity clusters by expanded TCRs significantly exceeded that of controls.

The CDR3 length is 15 residues. Germline V gene lookup returns CDR1 SGHAT and CDR2 FQNNGV. The ends were cut back, 5 bases at V and 4 bases at J, with 14 bases in the middle. About this clonotype itself: Its target is not known.

As to time point: patch test 2, 6 weeks after DPC sensitization. Specified treatment: therapeutic diphenylcyclopropenone sensitization with weekly scalp DPC. TCRdb reanalysed the RACE reads using MiXCR and keeps one entry per CDR3 protein. This table holds tens of thousands of distinct CDR3 sequences, 11% found once. The sequencing used whole blood, collected in connection with sensitization to the hapten diphenylcyclopropenone (DPC). The chain recombines TRBV11-2 with TRBJ1-4, with a possible D match to TRBD1 (5 bases). The TCR comes from a man between 18 and 29 years old with alopecia areata. Some clones in this sample may be carry-over from other donors' samples. This CDR3 reads CASSLGAQHNEKLFF. DNA for the CDR3: TGTGCCAGCAGCCTAGGGGCACAGCATAATGAAAAACTGTTTTTT.